The 6 T cell receptor beta chains below were found in one sample sequenced in a study of cytomegalovirus exposure and HLA in healthy donors. The primer mix had 60 Vbeta and 13 Jbeta primers. The repertoire was sequenced with immunoSEQ multiplex PCR; TCRdb's copy has only in-frame clones and lacks some. The data hold 120,000 or so clones, with roughly two thirds observed a single time. Sequenced sample: PBMCs. The receptor source for this set is a man aged 25-45 years in good health and CMV-seropositive.

The chain links TRBV5-1 to TRBJ1-1; TRBD1 matches at 9 bases. CDR1 and CDR2 from the germline V gene are SGHRS and YFSETQ. With 5 bases clipped from V and 4 bases from J, the junction kept 15 bases outside the gene matches. The CDR3 runs to 17 residues. In DNA, the CDR3 is TGCGCCAGCAGATTCACCGGGACAGGGCCCGGAGGCACTGAAGCTTTCTTT. Translating it yields CASRFTGTGPGGTEAFF.

V is TRBV18 and J is TRBJ2-7, with D possibly matching TRBD2 (6 bases). In germline, CDR1 is KGHSH, CDR2 LQKENI. This CDR3 is built from 15 residues. V dropped 0 bases and J dropped 2 bases, with 11 bases sitting between them. The CDR3 sequence: CASSPPGRGAYEQYF. The CDR3, as DNA: TGTGCCAGCTCACCACCCGGGCGGGGCGCCTACGAGCAGTACTTC.

This rearrangement joins TRBV6-1 to TRBJ1-1, with D possibly matching TRBD1 (6 bases). Per germline, CDR1 MNHNS and CDR2 SASEGT. V was shortened by 5 bases and J by 10 bases, with 23 bases between the two germline ends. The CDR3 sequence is 15 residues long. As DNA, the CDR3 is TGTGCCAGCAGTCAGCTCCGGGACACTCTCGAAGGAGCTTTCTTT. It encodes CASSQLRDTLEGAFF.

This clone was recorded a few times. The V call is TRBV15, the J call TRBJ2-5; D remains unclear. Trimming took 2 bases from V and 2 from J, leaving 6 bases between them. This CDR3 has 13 amino acids. Per germline, CDR1 LNHNV and CDR2 YYDKDF (reference sequence). For the CDR3, the DNA is TGTGCCACCAGCAGATCTCCTCAAGAGACCCAGTACTTC. As protein: CATSRSPQETQYF.

This clone was recorded a few times. The CDR3 bases are TGTGCCAGCAGCTTCTCTCCGGGACAGGGAAACTATGGCTACACCTTC. Its translation: CASSFSPGQGNYGYTF. The chain links TRBV5-5 to TRBJ1-2; 9 bases fit TRBD1. Germline trimming cut 2 bases from V and 2 bases from J; bases unmatched to any gene: 7. The V gene's germline CDR1 is SGHKS and CDR2 YYEKEE (reference sequence). This CDR3 is built from 16 residues.

The V gene is TRBV9, the J gene TRBJ1-5; tentative D call: TRBD1 (5 bases). Per germline, CDR1 SGDLS and CDR2 YYNGEE. The CDR3 loop spans 14 amino acids. The germline V and J ends were trimmed by 5 bases and 6 bases, with 15 bases remaining between them. The CDR3 DNA is TGTGCCAGCAGACACAAGGACATCGGTCAGCCCCAGCATTTT. Translated, it gives CASRHKDIGQPQHF.